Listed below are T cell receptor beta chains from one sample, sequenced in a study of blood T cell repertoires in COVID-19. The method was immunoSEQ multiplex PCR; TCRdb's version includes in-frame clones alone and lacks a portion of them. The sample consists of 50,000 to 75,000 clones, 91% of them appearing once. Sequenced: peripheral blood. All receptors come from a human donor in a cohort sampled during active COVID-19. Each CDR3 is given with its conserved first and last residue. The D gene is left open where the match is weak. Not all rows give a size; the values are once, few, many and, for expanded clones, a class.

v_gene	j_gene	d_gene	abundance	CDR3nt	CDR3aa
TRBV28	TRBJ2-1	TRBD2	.	TGTGCCAGCAGTTTGCCTGGACTAGCGGGAGGCGGGGAGCAGTTCTTC	CASSLPGLAGGGEQFF
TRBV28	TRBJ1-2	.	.	TGTGCCAGCAGCCGACAGACCGTGGGGGCGTATGGCTACACCTTC	CASSRQTVGAYGYTF
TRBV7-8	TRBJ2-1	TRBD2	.	TGTGCCAGCAGGATTTCGGGGGGGCCCTCCTACAATGAGCAGTTCTTC	CASRISGGPSYNEQFF
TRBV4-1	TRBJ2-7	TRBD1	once	TGCGCCAGCAGCCAACAGGACAGGGGGGGCTACGAGCAGTACTTC	CASSQQDRGGYEQYF
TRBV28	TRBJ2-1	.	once	TGTGCCAGCAGTTCCCCGGACTCTGAGGTGAATGAGCAGTTCTTC	CASSSPDSEVNEQFF
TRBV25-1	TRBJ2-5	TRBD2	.	TGTGCCGCGGGTCCTAGCGGGCGAGAGACCCAGTACTTC	CAAGPSGRETQYF
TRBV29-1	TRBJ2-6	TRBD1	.	TGCAGCGCCCGAAAGGGGGCAGGGGCCAACGTCCTGACTTTC	CSARKGAGANVLTF
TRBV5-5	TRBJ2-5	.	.	TGTGCCAGCAGCCCAGCGGGCCTTCAAGAGACCCAGTACTTC	CASSPAGLQETQYF
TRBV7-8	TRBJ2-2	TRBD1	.	TGTGCCAGCAGCCCTCGACAGGGAGCGAACACCGGGGAGCTGTTTTTT	CASSPRQGANTGELFF
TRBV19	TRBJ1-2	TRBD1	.	TGTGCCAGTAGTCCCGTCCCGCTGGACAGGCCCTATGGCTACACCTTC	CASSPVPLDRPYGYTF
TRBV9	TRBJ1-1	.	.	TGTGCCAGCAGCGTCGGGAGGCTGAACACTGAAGCTTTCTTT	CASSVGRLNTEAFF
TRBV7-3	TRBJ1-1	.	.	TGTGCCAGCAGCCCCCTTGGGGAGGCGAATGAGGCTTTCTTT	CASSPLGEANEAFF
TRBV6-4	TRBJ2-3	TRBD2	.	TGTGCCAGCAGTGACGCTAGCGGGGGAACAGATACGCAGTATTTT	CASSDASGGTDTQYF
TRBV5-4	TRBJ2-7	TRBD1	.	TGTGCCAGCAGCACAACCGGGACAGCGAAAGCCTACGAGCAGTACTTC	CASSTTGTAKAYEQYF
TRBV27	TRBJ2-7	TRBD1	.	TGTGCCAGCAGTCTACAGGGGGTACCCTACGAGCAGTACTTC	CASSLQGVPYEQYF
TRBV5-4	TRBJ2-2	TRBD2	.	TGTGCCAGCAGCTCCGGAGGTGCGGGGGGCCTAAACACCGGGGAGCTGTTTTTT	CASSSGGAGGLNTGELFF
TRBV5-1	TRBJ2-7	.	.	TGCGCCAGCAGCTTGGACAGTTCCTTATCCTACGAGCAGTACTTC	CASSLDSSLSYEQYF
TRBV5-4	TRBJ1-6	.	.	TGTGCCAGCACCTTCGATAATTCACCCCTCCACTTT	CASTFDNSPLHF
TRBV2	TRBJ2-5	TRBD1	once	TGTGCCAGCCGGGACAGGGGAGAGACCCAGTACTTC	CASRDRGETQYF
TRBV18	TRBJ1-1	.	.	TGTGCCAGCTCACCGATTAATGGGGCCACTGAAGCTTTCTTT	CASSPINGATEAFF
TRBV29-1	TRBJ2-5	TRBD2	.	TGCAGCGTTGAAAGTAGCGGGAGGGGGGTAGAGACCCAGTACTTC	CSVESSGRGVETQYF
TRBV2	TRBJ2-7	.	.	TGTGCCAGCAGTGAAGTCCGCGGCCCCTACGAGCAGTACTTC	CASSEVRGPYEQYF
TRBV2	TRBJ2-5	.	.	TGTGCCAGCAGTGAAGGATCTGGCAGGCAAGAGACCCAGTACTTC	CASSEGSGRQETQYF
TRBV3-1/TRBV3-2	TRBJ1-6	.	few	TGTGCCAGCAGCCAAGTTATCACGGGGTCTTCACCCCTCCACTTT	CASSQVITGSSPLHF
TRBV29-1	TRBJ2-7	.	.	TGCAGCGTACTACAGGGAGGGGGCTACGAGCAGTACTTC	CSVLQGGGYEQYF
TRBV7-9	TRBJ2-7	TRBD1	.	TGTGCCAGCAGCGTCAGGGGGTGGGACGAGCAGTACTTC	CASSVRGWDEQYF
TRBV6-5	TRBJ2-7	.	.	TGTGCCAGCAGTTACTCATATGGGCCCAACTCCTACGAGCAGTACTTC	CASSYSYGPNSYEQYF
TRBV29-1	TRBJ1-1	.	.	TGCAGCGTTGACCCCCTGGGGAGGGACACTGAAGCTTTCTTT	CSVDPLGRDTEAFF
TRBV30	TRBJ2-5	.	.	TGTGCCTGGAGTCCCCTAGAGACCCAGTACTTC	CAWSPLETQYF
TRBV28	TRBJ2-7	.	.	TGTGCCAGCAGTTTTCGGGGACTGACTTACGAGCAGTACTTC	CASSFRGLTYEQYF
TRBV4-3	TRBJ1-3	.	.	TGCGCCAGCAGCCAAGACCTAATCTCTGGAAACACCATATATTTT	CASSQDLISGNTIYF
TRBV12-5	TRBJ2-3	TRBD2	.	TGTGCTAGTGGTTTGGTTTTAGCGGGAGTAGATACGCAGTATTTT	CASGLVLAGVDTQYF
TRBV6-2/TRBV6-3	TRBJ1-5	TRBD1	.	TGTGCCAGCAGTCGGCAGGGGGCTTTACAGCCCCAGCATTTT	CASSRQGALQPQHF
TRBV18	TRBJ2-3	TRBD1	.	TGTGCCAGCTCACGGGACAGGGGAATCACAGATACGCAGTATTTT	CASSRDRGITDTQYF
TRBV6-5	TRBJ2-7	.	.	TGTGCCAGCAGCACACTGAAGGGGGGGCCCTACGAGCAGTACTTC	CASSTLKGGPYEQYF
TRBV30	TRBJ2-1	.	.	TGTGCCTGGAGTGTAATTCGGGGGGCTGGCAATGAGCAGTTCTTC	CAWSVIRGAGNEQFF
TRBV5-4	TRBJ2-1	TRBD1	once	TGTGCCAGCAGCTTGGTTTCCGGCAGGGGGAGCTCCTACAATGAGCAGTTCTTC	CASSLVSGRGSSYNEQFF
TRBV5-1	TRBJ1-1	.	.	TGCGCCAGCAGCTTGTCCACAGCGGGAACTGAAGCTTTCTTT	CASSLSTAGTEAFF
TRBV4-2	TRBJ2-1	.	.	TGTGCCAGCAGCCTGCACGGTGGACTTCTAGCCTACAATGAGCAGTTCTTC	CASSLHGGLLAYNEQFF
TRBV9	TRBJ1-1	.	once	TGTGCCAGCAGCGTAGAAGCAGGGGCGGACACTGAAGCTTTCTTT	CASSVEAGADTEAFF
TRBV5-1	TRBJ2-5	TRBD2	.	TGCGCCAGCAGCGCTGTCGCTAGCGGAGGTAAAGAGACCCAGTACTTC	CASSAVASGGKETQYF
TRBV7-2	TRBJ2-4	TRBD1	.	TGTGCCAGCAGCTTAGCCGGGACAGGGCCATCAAACATTCAGTACTTC	CASSLAGTGPSNIQYF
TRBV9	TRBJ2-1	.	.	TGTGCCAGCAGCGTAGGGCCGGAGGGCAATGAGCAGTTCTTC	CASSVGPEGNEQFF
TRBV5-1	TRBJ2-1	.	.	TGCGCCAGCAGCTTAAGCGTAGCCTACAATGAGCAGTTCTTC	CASSLSVAYNEQFF
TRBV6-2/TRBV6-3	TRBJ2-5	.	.	TGTGCCAGCAGTTACTCGGACTATAATCAAGAGACCCAGTACTTC	CASSYSDYNQETQYF
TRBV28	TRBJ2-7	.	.	TGTGCCAGCAGTTTGCGATTAGGGCGGGGAAGCTCCCACGAGCAGTACTTC	CASSLRLGRGSSHEQYF
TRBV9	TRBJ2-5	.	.	TGTGCCAGCAGCGTAGATTCAGGGGCTCAAGAGACCCAGTACTTC	CASSVDSGAQETQYF
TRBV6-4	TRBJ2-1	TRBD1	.	TGTGCCAGCAGCGACACCCGGGACAGTATAAATGAGCAGTTCTTC	CASSDTRDSINEQFF
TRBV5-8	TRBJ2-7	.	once	TGTGCCAGCAGCTTGGACCCGCGAAGATACGAGCAGTACTTC	CASSLDPRRYEQYF